This is a list of T cell receptor beta chains from one sample in a study of shared clonotypes between healthy human individuals. Sequencing used immunoSEQ multiplex PCR; TCRdb keeps in-frame clones, though not all of them. The sample contains about 680,000 clones, approximately 90% of which appear only once. What was sequenced was naive CD8+ T cells sorted from blood. The receptor source for this set is a man aged 30 to 39 in good health. Both conserved end residues are part of each CDR3. The order of the fields is D gene, J gene, clone size, V gene, CDR3 protein, CDR3 DNA. D genes are given only for firm matches. Clone sizes are given selectively: once, few, many, or a class where the clone is expanded.

. | TRBJ1-3 | . | TRBV7-9 | CASSHPGAPGNTIYF | TGTGCCAGCAGCCACCCGGGGGCTCCTGGAAACACCATATATTTT
. | TRBJ2-7 | . | TRBV7-9 | CASSSGVEQYF | TGTGCCAGCAGCTCAGGGGTCGAGCAGTACTTC
. | TRBJ1-1 | . | TRBV28 | CASEGNTEAFF | TGTGCCAGCGAAGGGAACACTGAAGCTTTCTTT
. | TRBJ1-3 | . | TRBV7-6 | CASSLDPSPGNTIYF | TGTGCCAGCAGCTTAGATCCTTCCCCTGGAAACACCATATATTTT
. | TRBJ1-1 | . | TRBV9 | CASSVGGATEAFF | TGTGCCAGCAGCGTAGGGGGGGCCACTGAAGCTTTCTTT
. | TRBJ1-4 | . | TRBV6-1 | CASSPGWATNEKLFF | TGTGCCAGCAGCCCGGGGTGGGCAACTAATGAAAAACTGTTTTTT
. | TRBJ2-3 | . | TRBV11-2 | CASSLDQLNPGPFSTDTQYF | TGTGCCAGCAGCTTAGATCAATTAAACCCTGGACCTTTTTCCACAGATACGCAGTATTTT
TRBD2 | TRBJ2-7 | . | TRBV7-9 | CASRRAGVNEQYF | TGTGCCAGCAGACGAGCGGGAGTTAACGAGCAGTACTTC
TRBD1 | TRBJ2-7 | . | TRBV2 | CASSDGQGADEQYF | TGTGCCAGCAGTGACGGGCAGGGGGCTGACGAGCAGTACTTC
. | TRBJ2-5 | . | TRBV7-9 | CASSYSVEETQYF | TGTGCCAGCAGCTATAGTGTAGAAGAGACCCAGTACTTC
. | TRBJ1-4 | . | TRBV7-9 | CASSKINSVEEKLFF | TGTGCCAGCAGCAAGATCAACTCGGTGGAGGAAAAACTGTTTTTT
. | TRBJ2-3 | once | TRBV27 | CASSWTGTDTQYF | TGTGCCAGCAGTTGGACGGGGACAGATACGCAGTATTTT
. | TRBJ1-1 | . | TRBV7-9 | CASSSGRVEAFF | TGTGCCAGCAGCTCCGGACGGGTAGAAGCTTTCTTT
. | TRBJ2-7 | . | TRBV11-2 | CASSLDRSSNYEQYF | TGTGCCAGCAGCTTAGATAGGTCTAGCAACTACGAGCAGTACTTC
TRBD1 | TRBJ1-4 | . | TRBV13 | CASSSTGGSANEKLFF | TGTGCCAGCAGCTCGACAGGGGGGTCGGCTAATGAAAAACTGTTTTTT
. | TRBJ2-7 | . | TRBV4-1 | CASSQLTGDLVPYEQYF | TGCGCCAGCAGCCAATTAACGGGGGACCTGGTCCCCTACGAGCAGTACTTC
. | TRBJ2-3 | . | TRBV27 | CASNPVVGSTDTQYF | TGTGCCAGCAATCCCGTTGTAGGTAGCACAGATACGCAGTATTTT
. | TRBJ1-1 | . | TRBV6-6 | CASTGTRRTEAFF | TGTGCCAGCACCGGGACTCGAAGGACTGAAGCTTTCTTT
. | TRBJ2-3 | . | TRBV14 | CASSQVGFSKDTQYF | TGTGCCAGCAGCCAAGTTGGGTTTAGTAAAGATACGCAGTATTTT
. | TRBJ2-1 | . | TRBV19 | CASSSRARLDSYNEQFF | TGTGCCAGTAGTTCTCGGGCCCGACTAGACTCCTACAATGAGCAGTTCTTC
. | TRBJ2-2 | . | TRBV11-3 | CASSPGAGELFF | TGTGCCAGCAGCCCAGGGGCCGGGGAGCTGTTTTTT
TRBD1 | TRBJ2-1 | . | TRBV27 | CASTITTGNEQFF | TGTGCCAGCACCATAACGACAGGGAATGAGCAGTTCTTC
. | TRBJ1-2 | . | TRBV4-3 | CASSQEGDTANYGYTF | TGCGCCAGCAGCCAAGAGGGGGACACAGCTAACTATGGCTACACCTTC
. | TRBJ1-1 | . | TRBV18 | CASSKGQSEAFF | TGTGCCAGCTCAAAGGGTCAATCTGAAGCTTTCTTT
. | TRBJ2-1 | once | TRBV11-2 | CASSSPLVVPYNEQFF | TGTGCCAGCAGCTCCCCTTTAGTGGTTCCCTACAATGAGCAGTTCTTC
. | TRBJ1-4 | . | TRBV2 | CASLSGEEEKLFF | TGTGCCAGCTTATCGGGCGAGGAGGAAAAACTGTTTTTT
. | TRBJ2-1 | . | TRBV7-8 | CASSPASDGQFF | TGTGCCAGCAGCCCCGCTAGCGATGGGCAGTTCTTC
. | TRBJ1-1 | . | TRBV7-9 | CASIQTPADTEAFF | TGTGCCAGCATCCAGACACCGGCGGACACTGAAGCTTTCTTT
. | TRBJ2-7 | . | TRBV5-4 | CASSPPDISYEQYF | TGTGCCAGCAGCCCACCGGACATCTCCTACGAGCAGTACTTC
. | TRBJ2-7 | . | TRBV29-1 | CSVEFPRDGVSYEQYF | TGCAGCGTTGAATTCCCCCGGGACGGAGTTTCCTACGAGCAGTACTTC
TRBD1 | TRBJ2-7 | . | TRBV5-1 | CASSAAAGTESYEQYF | TGCGCCAGCAGCGCGGCGGCCGGGACAGAGTCCTACGAGCAGTACTTC
TRBD1 | TRBJ2-1 | . | TRBV29-1 | CSVDRRGRSSYNEQFF | TGCAGCGTTGACCGCAGGGGGCGCAGCTCCTACAATGAGCAGTTCTTC